Following are 22 T cell receptor beta chains from one sample sequenced in a study of T-cell memory formation after mild COVID-19. TCRdb reprocessed the 5' RACE reads with MiXCR, giving one entry per CDR3 protein. Here the sample spans about half a million distinct CDR3 sequences, about 20% being singletons. Sequencing was done on a sample of PBMCs or a T cell subset sorted from them (not recorded which). The source of these receptors is an adult woman who had mild COVID-19 (a few samples of this study predate the infection). Cell type and time point are not known.

This clonotype showed up just a few times. V gene TRBV20-1 combines with J gene TRBJ2-1, with 7 bases fitting TRBD1. Per the germline V gene, CDR1 is DFQATT and CDR2 is SNEGSKA (reference sequence). Trimming cost V 1 base and J 3 bases; bases outside gene matches: 0. The CDR3 loop spans 13 amino acids. CDR3 sequence (DNA): TGCAGTGCTAGAGGGGACAGCTACAATGAGCAGTTCTTC. It yields the protein CSARGDSYNEQFF.

The V and J genes are TRBV7-9 and TRBJ2-5; TRBD2 might be the D (6 bases). V was pared by 7 bases and J by 4 bases, with 19 bases between. The CDR3 covers 15 residues. Germline-derived CDR1 and CDR2 are SEHNR and FQNEAQ (reference sequence). Written as DNA, the CDR3 is TGTGCCAGCACGCGGGACGCCGAGCGGTTAGAGACCCAGTACTTC. It translates to CASTRDAERLETQYF. Filled out from reference TRBV7-9 and TRBJ2-5, the complete variable domain reads DTGVSQNPRHKITKRGQNVTFRCDPISEHNRLYWYRQTLGQGPEFLTYFQNEAQLEKSRLLSDRFSAERPKGSFSTLEIQRTEQGDSAMYLCASTRDAERLETQYFGPGTRLLVL.

In this sample, this clonotype turned up a few times. V is TRBV9 and J is TRBJ2-1; 8 bases match TRBD2. V lost 4 bases, J lost 3 bases, and 15 bases stayed unmatched. The CDR3 is made up of 18 amino acids. CDR1 and CDR2 from the germline V gene are SGDLS and YYNGEE. The CDR3 DNA follows: TGTGCCAGCAGCTCACAAGCGAAAGCGGGAGCGGGCTACAATGAGCAGTTCTTC. Translation gives CASSSQAKAGAGYNEQFF.

V gene TRBV11-2 combines with J gene TRBJ1-6; 7 positions match TRBD1. This CDR3 region has 15 residues. Germline V gene lookup returns CDR1 SGHAT and CDR2 FQNNGV. The ends lost 6 bases at V and 3 bases at J; junction bases unmatched: 5. This CDR3 reads CASRPRQGYNSPLHF. CDR3 nucleotide sequence: TGTGCCAGCAGACCAAGACAGGGCTATAATTCACCCCTCCACTTT.

The J gene is TRBJ2-5, the V gene TRBV12-3 or TRBV12-4, with 7 bases identical to TRBD1. With 5 bases clipped from V and 5 bases from J, the junction kept 5 bases outside the gene matches. The CDR3 is 13 residues long. Here the CDR3 reads CASSHQGEETQYF. Here the CDR3 DNA reads TGTGCCAGCAGTCATCAGGGGGAGGAGACCCAGTACTTC.

This clonotype was seen a handful of times. V gene TRBV6-1 combines with J gene TRBJ1-5; no reliable D call. The CDR3 contains 13 residues. Trimming pared 6 bases from V and 0 bases from J, leaving 6 bases between. The germline CDR1 and CDR2 sequences are MNHNS and SASEGT. In DNA, the CDR3 is TGTGCCAGCAGACAGAATAGCAATCAGCCCCAGCATTTT. Protein product: CASRQNSNQPQHF.

The chain links TRBV30 to TRBJ2-7, with D perhaps matching TRBD2 (6 bases). V shed 0 bases and J shed 2 bases, with 11 bases lying between them. Germline CDR1 GTSNPN, CDR2 SVGIG (reference sequence). The CDR3 loop spans 14 amino acids. The CDR3 here is CAWSVAGLTYEQYF. The DNA of the CDR3 is TGTGCCTGGAGTGTAGCGGGCCTAACCTACGAGCAGTACTTC.

This chain links TRBV6-2 or TRBV6-3 with TRBJ2-3, with a tentative D call TRBD2 (6 bases). The V end was cut by 5 bases, the J end by 0 bases, with 12 bases between. The CDR3 loop spans 15 amino acids. In germline, CDR1 is MNHEY, CDR2 SVGEGT. The CDR3 DNA sequence: TGTGCCAGCAGTAAGCGGGTCGCTAGCACAGATACGCAGTATTTT. It is translated as CASSKRVASTDTQYF.

The chain combines TRBV30 with TRBJ2-3; perhaps TRBD1 as D (7 bases). There are 18 residues in the CDR3. Looked up from germline, CDR1 is GTSNPN and CDR2 is SVGIG (reference sequence). V lost 3 bases to trimming and J lost 6 bases, with 28 bases between them. The CDR3: CAWRDVGGGDSRWDTQYF. As DNA, the CDR3 is TGTGCCTGGAGGGATGTAGGAGGGGGCGATAGCAGATGGGATACGCAGTATTTT.

This clonotype was observed a handful of times. V and J are TRBV5-1 and TRBJ1-5; possible D gene TRBD1, 5 bases. This CDR3 has 15 residues. In germline, CDR1 is SGHRS, CDR2 YFSETQ. V gave up 0 bases and J gave up 3 bases, with 10 bases separating them. As DNA, the CDR3 is TGCGCCAGCAGCTTGGGAGGAGGGACCAATCAGCCCCAGCATTTT. Encoded protein: CASSLGGGTNQPQHF.

The chain joins TRBV15 to TRBJ2-7; unclear D gene. Deletions cut 0 bases from V and 2 bases from J, with 2 bases between. This CDR3 contains 12 residues. Germline lookup yields CDR1 LNHNV and CDR2 YYDKDF (reference sequence). The chain's CDR3 is CATSREPYEQYF. The CDR3 nucleotides read TGTGCCACCAGCAGAGAGCCCTACGAGCAGTACTTC.

The rearrangement joins TRBV29-1 to TRBJ2-1; no definite D call. The length of the CDR3 is 14 residues. The germline V gene has CDR1 SQVTM and CDR2 ANQGSEA. Trimming pared 8 bases from V and 4 bases from J, leaving 18 bases between. CDR3 DNA: TGCAGCTCAATAGACGGCCCCAATTACAATGAGCAGTTCTTC. Translating gives CSSIDGPNYNEQFF.

This clonotype was recorded a few times. This sequence joins TRBV28 and TRBJ2-3; tentatively, D is TRBD1 (6 bases). Trimming cost V 7 bases and J 6 bases, with 14 bases left between them. Germline V lookup: CDR1 MDHEN, CDR2 SYDVKM. This CDR3 spans 13 amino acids. In DNA form, the CDR3 reads TGTGCCAGCACCCGAACAAGGGGGGATACGCAGTATTTT. Protein: CASTRTRGDTQYF.

This clonotype was picked up many times. The chain is built from TRBV5-1 and TRBJ1-1; 8 nucleotides match TRBD1. V was clipped by 4 bases and J by 0 bases; unmatched bases: 5. The germline V gene encodes CDR1 SGHRS and CDR2 YFSETQ. The CDR3 runs to 15 residues. The CDR3 reads CASSSIQGVNTEAFF. CDR3 nucleotides: TGCGCCAGCAGCAGTATACAGGGGGTGAACACTGAAGCTTTCTTT.

The chain combines TRBV2 with TRBJ2-6, with a possible D match to TRBD2 (5 bases). The CDR3 totals 21 residues. CDR1 is SNHLY, CDR2 FYNNEI, per germline. Trimming removed 0 bases from V and 0 bases from J, with 21 bases in between. This CDR3 reads CASSEAIVGGLRVSGANVLTF. The CDR3 nucleotides read TGTGCCAGCAGTGAAGCGATCGTGGGCGGACTTCGTGTCTCTGGGGCCAACGTCCTGACTTTC.

This clonotype was seen only a few times. The chain uses TRBV7-9 and TRBJ2-7, with 15 bases fitting TRBD2. Per the germline V gene, CDR1 is SEHNR and CDR2 is FQNEAQ (reference sequence). J lost 5 bases, V lost 5 bases, and 10 bases had no gene match. CDR3 size: 17 residues. CDR3 region: CASSVDVGLAGGNEQYF. DNA of the CDR3: TGTGCCAGCAGCGTAGATGTAGGACTAGCGGGAGGGAACGAGCAGTACTTC.

A few counts support this clonotype. The chain has TRBV3-1 and TRBJ1-1; TRBD1 matches 8 bases. CDR1 is LGHDT and CDR2 is YNNKEL in the germline V gene (reference sequence). J gave up 8 bases and V 1 base, and 9 bases lay outside the gene matches. The CDR3 length is 15 residues. CDR3 amino acids: CASSQGYPDRAEAFF. DNA for the CDR3: TGTGCCAGCAGCCAAGGGTACCCGGACAGGGCCGAAGCTTTCTTT.

This clonotype has at least ten counts. J is TRBJ2-3 and V is TRBV4-3; D is uncertain. In germline, CDR1 is LGHNA, CDR2 YSLEER. The CDR3 is 15 residues long. The V end lost 0 bases, the J end lost 1 base, and 8 bases lay between the germline ends. Here the CDR3 DNA reads TGCGCCAGCAGCCAAGATGGCCAGGGCACAGATACGCAGTATTTT. Translated, it gives CASSQDGQGTDTQYF.

This sequence joins TRBV30 and TRBJ2-1; TRBD2 matches at 13 bases. After removal of 3 bases from V and 9 bases from J, the junction contained 5 bases not matched to a gene. The CDR3 sequence is 14 residues long. The germline V gene has CDR1 GTSNPN and CDR2 SVGIG (reference sequence). CDR3 coding DNA: TGTGCCTGGAGAAGACTAGCGGGAGGTAGTGAGCAGTTCTTC. Its protein product is CAWRRLAGGSEQFF.

This clonotype was recorded a few times. The chain recombines TRBV9 with TRBJ2-2; D tentatively reads TRBD1 or TRBD2 (6 bases each). With 0 bases removed from V and 5 bases from J, the gap between germline ends came to 11 bases. The CDR3 sequence is 15 residues long. The germline V gene has CDR1 SGDLS and CDR2 YYNGEE. As DNA, the CDR3 is TGTGCCAGCAGCGTAGACGGGGGCATGACCGGGGAGCTGTTTTTT. Amino acids: CASSVDGGMTGELFF.

This clonotype was detected only a few times. The chain has TRBV12-3 or TRBV12-4 and TRBJ2-4; the match to TRBD1 covers 9 bases. CDR3 size: 16 residues. Trimming cost V 4 bases and J 7 bases; bases outside gene matches: 11. As DNA, the CDR3 is TGTGCCAGCAGTTCGACACCCTGGACAGGGGACAACATTCAGTACTTC. As protein: CASSSTPWTGDNIQYF.

This clonotype has more than one count but fewer than ten. The rearrangement links TRBV6-6 to TRBJ2-1; a possible D gene is TRBD2 (5 bases). This CDR3 comprises 12 residues. The V and J ends lost 5 bases and 9 bases respectively, with 11 bases between them. Germline V gives CDR1 MNHNY, CDR2 SVGAGI (reference sequence). As DNA, the CDR3 is TGTGCCAGCAGTAGGGCCGAGGGTGAGCAGTTCTTC. Its protein is CASSRAEGEQFF.